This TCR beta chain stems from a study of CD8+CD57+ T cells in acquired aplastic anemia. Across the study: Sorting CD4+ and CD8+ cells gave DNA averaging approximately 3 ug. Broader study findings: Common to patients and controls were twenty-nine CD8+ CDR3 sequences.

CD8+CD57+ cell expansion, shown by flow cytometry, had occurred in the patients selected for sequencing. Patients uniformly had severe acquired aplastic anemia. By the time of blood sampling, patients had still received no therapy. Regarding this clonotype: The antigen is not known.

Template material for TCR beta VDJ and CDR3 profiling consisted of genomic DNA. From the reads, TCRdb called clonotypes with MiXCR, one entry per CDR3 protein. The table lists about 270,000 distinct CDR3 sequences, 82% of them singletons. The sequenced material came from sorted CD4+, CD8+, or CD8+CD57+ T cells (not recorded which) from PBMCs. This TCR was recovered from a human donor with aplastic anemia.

CDR3 sequence reads: CASSLAGGADYAYAFF. CDR3 sequence (DNA): TGTGCCAGCAGCTTGGCGGGGGGCGCGGACTATGCCTACGCTTTCTTT. This sequence joins TRBV7-2 and TRBJ1-1; tentatively, D is TRBD1 (6 bases). CDR1 is SGHTA and CDR2 is FQGNSA in the germline V gene. V was pared by 3 bases and J by 11 bases, with 25 bases between. CDR3 length: 16 amino acids.